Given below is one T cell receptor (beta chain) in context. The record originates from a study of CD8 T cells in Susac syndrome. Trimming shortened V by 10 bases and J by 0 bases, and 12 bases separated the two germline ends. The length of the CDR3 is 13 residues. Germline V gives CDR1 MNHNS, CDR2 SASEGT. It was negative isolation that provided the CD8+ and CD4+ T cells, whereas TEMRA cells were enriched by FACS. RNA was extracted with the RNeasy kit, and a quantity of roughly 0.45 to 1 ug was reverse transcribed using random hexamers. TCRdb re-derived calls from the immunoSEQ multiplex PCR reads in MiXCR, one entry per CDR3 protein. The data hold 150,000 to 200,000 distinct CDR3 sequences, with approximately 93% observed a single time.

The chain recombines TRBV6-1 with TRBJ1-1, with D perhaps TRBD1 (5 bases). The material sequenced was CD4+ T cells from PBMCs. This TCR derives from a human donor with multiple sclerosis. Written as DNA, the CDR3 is TGTGCCACCACCAGGGAGATGAACACTGAAGCTTTCTTT. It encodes CATTREMNTEAFF.